This record covers a single T cell receptor (beta chain). Trimming took 4 bases from V and 2 from J; bases not matched to a gene: 6. The length of the CDR3 is 14 residues. Germline CDR1 reads SGHDT; CDR2 reads YYEEEE. Participants spanned ages about 18 to 90 years and resided in 20 to 25 US areas. The sample comes from a study of blood T cell repertoires in COVID-19. Study at large: COVID-19 samples, acute and convalescent, were from the United States, Italy and Spain.

In the authors' methods: Amplification of reference gene primers provided the estimated nucleated cell counts. Clones were sequenced by immunoSEQ multiplex PCR, and TCRdb holds only the in-frame ones, with some missing. Clone size and V and J calls were adopted from that table, with D and trimming inferred from the DNA. The table has 210,000 or so clones, around 86% seen once. The TCR comes from a woman aged 45-60 years with acute COVID-19. Sample: PBMCs or T cells enriched from blood (not recorded which). The chain links TRBV5-6 to TRBJ2-7, with 7 bases fitting TRBD1. The CDR3 is CASSDRDRAYEQYF. DNA for the CDR3: TGTGCCAGCAGCGACCGGGACAGAGCCTACGAGCAGTACTTC.